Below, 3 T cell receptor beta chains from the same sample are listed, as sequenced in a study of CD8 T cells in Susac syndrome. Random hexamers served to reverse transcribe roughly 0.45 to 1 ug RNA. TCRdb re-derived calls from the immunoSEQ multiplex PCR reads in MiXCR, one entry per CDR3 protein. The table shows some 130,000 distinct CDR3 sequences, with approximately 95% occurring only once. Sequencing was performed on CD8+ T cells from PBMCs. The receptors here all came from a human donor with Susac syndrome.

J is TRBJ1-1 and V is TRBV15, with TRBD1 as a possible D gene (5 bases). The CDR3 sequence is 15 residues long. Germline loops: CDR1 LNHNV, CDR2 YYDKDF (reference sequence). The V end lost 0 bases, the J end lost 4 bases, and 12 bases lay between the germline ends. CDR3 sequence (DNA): TGTGCCACCAGCAGAGAGGGGGTGGGAGGCACTGAAGCTTTCTTT. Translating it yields CATSREGVGGTEAFF.

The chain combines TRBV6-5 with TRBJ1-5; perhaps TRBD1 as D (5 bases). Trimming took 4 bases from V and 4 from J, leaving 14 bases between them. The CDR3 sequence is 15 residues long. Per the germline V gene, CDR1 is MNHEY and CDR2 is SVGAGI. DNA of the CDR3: TGTGCCAGCAGTTCGGAGCCGGAGGGGAATCAGCCCCAGCATTTT. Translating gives CASSSEPEGNQPQHF.

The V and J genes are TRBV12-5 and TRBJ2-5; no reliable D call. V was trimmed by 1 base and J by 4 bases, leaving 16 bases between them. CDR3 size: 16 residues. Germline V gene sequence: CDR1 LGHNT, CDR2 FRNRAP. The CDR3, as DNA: TGTGCTAGTGGTTTGGGGACGGACCCCTCCGGAGAGACCCAGTACTTC. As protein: CASGLGTDPSGETQYF. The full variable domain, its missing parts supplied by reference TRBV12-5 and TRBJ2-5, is DARVTQTPRHKVTEMGQEVTMRCQPILGHNTVFWYRQTMMQGLELLAYFRNRAPLDDSGMPKDRFSAEMPDATLATLKIQPSEPRDSAVYFCASGLGTDPSGETQYFGPGTRLLVL.